This entry lists 22 T cell receptor beta chains sequenced from one sample in a study of radiotherapy plus CTLA-4 blockade in lung cancer. The protocol was immunoSEQ multiplex PCR, while the TCRdb copy is restricted to in-frame clones and leaves out a portion. The sample yields roughly 30,000 clones, 75% to 85% seen once. This sample comprised peripheral blood, obtained from a patient treated with radiotherapy plus ipilimumab. Receptors originate from a human donor with non-small cell lung cancer that progressed on radiotherapy plus ipilimumab.

The J gene is TRBJ1-2, the V gene TRBV28; 9 bases agree with TRBD1. Germline values: CDR1 MDHEN, CDR2 SYDVKM. The CDR3 spans 14 residues. V lost 2 bases to trimming and J lost 5 bases; unmatched junction nucleotides: 3. CDR3: CASSLLGTGYGYTF. CDR3 DNA sequence: TGTGCCAGCAGTTTACTGGGGACAGGGTATGGCTACACCTTC.

This chain joins TRBV5-6 and TRBJ2-7, with D possibly being TRBD2 (6 bases). The CDR3 has 15 residues. Germline lookup yields CDR1 SGHDT and CDR2 YYEEEE. The V gene lost 0 bases and the J gene lost 3 bases, with 13 bases spanning the gap. CDR3 DNA sequence: TGTGCCAGCAGCTTGGGGGCGGGGTCGAACTACGAGCAGTACTTC. Its translation is CASSLGAGSNYEQYF.

This clone was recorded once. The chain recombines TRBV4-1 with TRBJ1-1; 8 positions agree with TRBD1. CDR1 is MGHRA and CDR2 is YSYEKL in the germline V gene. With 4 bases clipped from V and 4 bases from J, the junction kept 8 bases outside the gene matches. The CDR3 is made up of 15 amino acids. The CDR3 loop is CASSPGQGGGTEAFF. The DNA for the CDR3 is TGCGCCAGCAGCCCCGGACAGGGAGGAGGCACTGAAGCTTTCTTT.

The V and J genes are TRBV5-6 and TRBJ2-3; the match to TRBD1 covers 9 bases. V dropped 3 bases and J dropped 1; count of bases not matched to a gene: 6. Looked up from germline, CDR1 is SGHDT and CDR2 is YYEEEE. The CDR3 extends over 16 amino acids. CDR3 in amino acids: CASSYSGTGRTDTQYF. The CDR3 DNA reads TGTGCCAGCAGCTATTCCGGGACAGGGCGCACAGATACGCAGTATTTT. Full variable domain (missing parts from reference TRBV5-6 and TRBJ2-3): DAGVTQSPTHLIKTRGQQVTLRCSPKSGHDTVSWYQQALGQGPQFIFQYYEEEERQRGNFPDRFSGHQFPNYSSELNVNALLLGDSALYLCASSYSGTGRTDTQYFGPGTRLTVL.

V and J are TRBV5-5 and TRBJ1-1, with D maybe TRBD1 (5 bases). This CDR3 has 13 residues. The germline V gene encodes CDR1 SGHKS and CDR2 YYEKEE (reference sequence). V lost 4 bases and J 10 bases, leaving 17 bases between the germline ends. The CDR3 region has the DNA TGTGCCAGCAGCGAACAGCGGCCTCAGGGAGCTTTCTTT. Residues: CASSEQRPQGAFF.

This chain uses TRBV18 with TRBJ2-5; tentatively, D is TRBD1 or TRBD2 (6 bases each). The V gene lost 5 bases and the J gene lost 1 base, with 8 bases spanning the gap. This CDR3 comprises 13 residues. CDR1 and CDR2 (germline): KGHSH, LQKENI. The CDR3 sequence: CASSGGLQETQYF. The CDR3 DNA reads TGTGCCAGCTCAGGGGGGCTCCAAGAGACCCAGTACTTC.

The genes are TRBV7-9 and TRBJ2-1; 12 nucleotides align to TRBD2. This CDR3 comprises 16 residues. The junction had 4 bases not matched to a gene; V was cut back by 2 bases and J by 5 bases. Germline V gene sequence: CDR1 SEHNR, CDR2 FQNEAQ (reference sequence). CDR3 sequence: CASSLPTSGRNNEQFF. The CDR3 nucleotides read TGTGCCAGCAGCTTACCAACTAGCGGGAGGAACAATGAGCAGTTCTTC.

The V gene is TRBV18, the J gene TRBJ2-3; 8 bases are a match to TRBD2. Per germline, CDR1 KGHSH and CDR2 LQKENI. V gave up 1 base and J gave up 2 bases; unmatched junction bases: 5. This CDR3 has 16 residues. The CDR3 coding sequence is TGTGCCAGCTCACCACGGAGAGCGGGAGACACAGATACGCAGTATTTT. The encoded protein is CASSPRRAGDTDTQYF.

V usage is TRBV6-1 and J usage is TRBJ2-7, with D perhaps being TRBD1 or TRBD2 (6 bases each). The length of the CDR3 is 13 residues. The ends were cut back, 6 bases at V and 5 bases at J, with 14 bases in the middle. CDR1 and CDR2 from the germline V gene are MNHNS and SASEGT. The CDR3 DNA sequence: TGTGCCAGCAGGCACTCAAGGGGGGACGAGCAGTACTTC. Its protein is CASRHSRGDEQYF.

The J gene is TRBJ2-1, the V gene TRBV5-4; unclear D gene. Germline values: CDR1 SGHNT, CDR2 YYREEE (reference sequence). This CDR3 region has 14 residues. V was clipped by 5 bases and J by 4 bases, with 13 bases between them. CDR3 in amino acids: CASSVAGPYNEQFF. In DNA form, the CDR3 reads TGTGCCAGCAGTGTAGCCGGCCCGTACAATGAGCAGTTCTTC.

This chain uses TRBV15 with TRBJ2-2; TRBD1 aligns across 7 bases. This CDR3 region has 16 residues. Per germline, CDR1 LNHNV and CDR2 YYDKDF (reference sequence). The V gene end was trimmed by 1 base and the J gene end by 6 bases; junction bases not matched to a gene: 8. In nucleotides, the CDR3 is TGTGCCACCAGCAGAGGAGACCCAGGGGGTCCCGGGGAGCTGTTTTTT. Amino acids: CATSRGDPGGPGELFF.

This clone was counted between two and nine times. The germline gene is not matched at one end of the junction; a read error may be the cause. The gene calls are TRBV6-9 and TRBJ2-1, with D unclear. The length of the CDR3 is 13 residues. Germline V gives CDR1 MNHGY, CDR2 SVAAGI. CDR3 in amino acids: CASSYNSFNEQFF. As DNA, the CDR3 is TGTGCCAGCAGTTATAATTCCTTCAATGAGCAGTTCTTC.

The V call is TRBV18, the J call TRBJ1-1; D may be TRBD1 (6 bases). V gave up 6 bases and J gave up 4 bases, with 18 bases separating them. Germline V gene sequence: CDR1 KGHSH, CDR2 LQKENI. The CDR3 has 15 amino acids. As DNA, the CDR3 is TGTGCCAGCTCCCAACTGGGGGCTTCTGGCACTGAAGCTTTCTTT. It encodes CASSQLGASGTEAFF.

This chain joins TRBV5-1 and TRBJ2-3, with D maybe TRBD2 (5 bases). This CDR3 is built from 14 residues. V dropped 2 bases and J dropped 2 bases, with 9 bases sitting between them. Germline V CDR1 and CDR2: SGHRS, YFSETQ. CDR3 protein: CASSLSGNTDTQYF. The CDR3 DNA is TGCGCCAGCAGCTTATCCGGGAACACAGATACGCAGTATTTT.

This clone was recorded a few times. The chain is built from TRBV7-9 and TRBJ1-2; 9 nucleotides align to TRBD1. From germline, CDR1 is SEHNR and CDR2 FQNEAQ (reference sequence). CDR3 length equals 15 residues. Trimming took 4 bases from V and 5 from J; bases not matched to a gene: 8. In nucleotides, the CDR3 is TGTGCCAGCAGCTCGGACAGGGGAAGTTGGTATGGCTACACCTTC. Its protein product is CASSSDRGSWYGYTF.

V gene TRBV4-2 combines with J gene TRBJ1-5; 7 nucleotides agree with TRBD1. CDR3 length: 16 residues. Germline lookup yields CDR1 LGHNA and CDR2 YNFKEQ. The junction had 12 bases not matched to a gene; V was cut back by 2 bases and J by 8 bases. CDR3 DNA sequence: TGTGCCAGCAGCCAACTTGGGACAGTGGAAGTGGAGCCCCAGCATTTT. Amino acid sequence: CASSQLGTVEVEPQHF.

To note about this clone: The junction differs from germline at one of its ends, possibly a read error. This chain's CDR3 is CAGRTGGSGNTIYF. The CDR3 nucleotides read TGTGCCGGCAGGACAGGGGGCTCAGGAAACACCATATATTTT. The rearrangement uses TRBV28 and TRBJ1-3; 11 bases align to TRBD1. CDR1 MDHEN and CDR2 SYDVKM come from the germline V gene. The CDR3 covers 14 residues.

The chain recombines TRBV28 with TRBJ1-6; 7 bases match TRBD1. The CDR3 totals 15 residues. CDR1 and CDR2 (germline): MDHEN, SYDVKM. V dropped 5 bases and J dropped 7; count of bases not matched to a gene: 8. The CDR3 sequence: CASSRTGTRNSPLHF. CDR3 in DNA: TGTGCCAGCAGTAGGACAGGAACAAGAAATTCACCCCTCCACTTT.

The chain recombines TRBV5-8 with TRBJ2-7, with D maybe TRBD1 (6 bases). The CDR3 covers 14 residues. CDR1 and CDR2 (germline): SGHTS, YDEGEE. Trimming removed 4 bases at V and 2 bases at J, with 13 bases between. As DNA, the CDR3 is TGTGCCAGCAGCCCGGGACACCCAGCCTACGAGCAGTACTTC. This encodes CASSPGHPAYEQYF. Combining the CDR3 with reference TRBV5-8 and TRBJ2-7 gives the whole variable domain EAGVTQSPTHLIKTRGQQATLRCSPISGHTSVYWYQQALGLGLQFLLWYDEGEERNRGNFPPRFSGRQFPNYSSELNVNALELEDSALYLCASSPGHPAYEQYFGPGTRLTVT.

This chain joins TRBV29-1 and TRBJ1-4; the match to TRBD1 covers 7 bases. The germline CDR1 and CDR2 sequences are SQVTM and ANQGSEA. J gave up 4 bases and V 4 bases, and 6 bases lay outside the gene matches. The CDR3 spans 14 residues. Here the CDR3 DNA reads TGCAGCGTTGGACAGGGCACCGTTAATGAAAAACTGTTTTTT. Translating gives CSVGQGTVNEKLFF.

In nucleotides, the CDR3 is TGTGCTAGTGGCGGACAGGTGGGAGATACGCAGTATTTT. Its translation is CASGGQVGDTQYF. J is TRBJ2-3 and V is TRBV12-5, with 7 bases that match TRBD1. Germline trimming cut 6 bases from V and 5 bases from J; bases unmatched to any gene: 5. CDR1 LGHNT and CDR2 FRNRAP come from the germline V gene. The CDR3 has 13 amino acids.

The chain has TRBV28 and TRBJ2-3, with D perhaps given as TRBD1 or TRBD2 (6 bases each). The CDR3 has 15 amino acids. Per the germline V gene, CDR1 is MDHEN and CDR2 is SYDVKM. Trimming pared 3 bases from V and 0 bases from J, leaving 10 bases between. The DNA of the CDR3 is TGTGCCAGCAGTTTGGGGGGCCCGAGCACAGATACGCAGTATTTT. It codes for CASSLGGPSTDTQYF.